This TCR beta chain was sequenced during a study of identical twins. In this sample, this clonotype turned up once. This CDR3 is built from 17 residues. V lost 1 base, J lost 11 bases, and 26 bases lay in between. Looked up from germline, CDR1 is LGHNA and CDR2 is YNFKEQ. TCRdb independently ran MiXCR on the 5' RACE reads; one entry per CDR3 protein. Of approximately 1.8 million distinct CDR3 sequences detected, less than 35% appear once; the ten largest clones hold 0.27%. The chain couples TRBV4-2 to TRBJ2-5; no clear D gene. The sequenced sample consisted of cord blood. The receptor was derived from a newborn girl in good health. CDR3 nucleotide sequence: TGTGCCAGCAGCCAAGCTCCGGGCGGCCGCAATTACAATGAGCAGTACTTC. Its translation is CASSQAPGGRNYNEQYF.